The sequence of this T cell receptor beta chain was determined in a study of T cells in Graves' hyperthyroidism and ophthalmopathy. Authors of the study amplified TCR beta CDR3 regions from RNA transcripts. The HTBI primer set was used in a first-round RT-PCR of the TCR CDR3. One entry per CDR3 protein, called by TCRdb with MiXCR from the multiplex PCR reads. Counted here are nearly 750,000 distinct CDR3 sequences, 30% to 40% occurring once; the ten biggest clones make up approximately 31%. The V end was cut by 3 bases, the J end by 7 bases, with 16 bases between. The CDR3 has 13 amino acids. CDR1 DFQATT and CDR2 SNEGSKA come from the germline V gene (reference sequence).

Material for sequencing was blood. The chain joins TRBV20-1 to TRBJ2-7; D is possibly TRBD2 (6 bases). The TCR sequence derives from a woman aged 40 to 50 with Graves' hyperthyroidism. CDR3 sequence reads: CSASGSSYNEQYF. The CDR3 DNA reads as TGCAGTGCTAGCGGGAGCTCCTACAATGAGCAGTACTTC.